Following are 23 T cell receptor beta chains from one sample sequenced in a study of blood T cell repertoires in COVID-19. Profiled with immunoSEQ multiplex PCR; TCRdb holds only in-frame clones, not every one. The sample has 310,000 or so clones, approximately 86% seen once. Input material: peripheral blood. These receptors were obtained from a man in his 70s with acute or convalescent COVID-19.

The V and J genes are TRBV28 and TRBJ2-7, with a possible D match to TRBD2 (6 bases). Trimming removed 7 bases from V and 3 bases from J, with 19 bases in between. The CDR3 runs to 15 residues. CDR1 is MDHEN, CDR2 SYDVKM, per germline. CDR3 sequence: CASTSTGGSVYEQYF. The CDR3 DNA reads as TGTGCCAGCACTTCAACCGGAGGGTCAGTCTACGAGCAGTACTTC. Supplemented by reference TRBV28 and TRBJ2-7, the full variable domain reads DVKVTQSSRYLVKRTGEKVFLECVQDMDHENMFWYRQDPGLGLRLIYFSYDVKMKEKGDIPEGYSVSREKKERFSLILESASTNQTSMYLCASTSTGGSVYEQYFGPGTRLTVT.

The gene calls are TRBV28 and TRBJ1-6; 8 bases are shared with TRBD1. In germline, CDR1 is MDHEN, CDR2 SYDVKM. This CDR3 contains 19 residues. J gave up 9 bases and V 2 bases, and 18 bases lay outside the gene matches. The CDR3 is CASSLGYGTGLMVGSPLHF. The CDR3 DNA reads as TGTGCCAGCAGTTTAGGATACGGGACAGGTCTCATGGTGGGTTCACCCCTCCACTTT.

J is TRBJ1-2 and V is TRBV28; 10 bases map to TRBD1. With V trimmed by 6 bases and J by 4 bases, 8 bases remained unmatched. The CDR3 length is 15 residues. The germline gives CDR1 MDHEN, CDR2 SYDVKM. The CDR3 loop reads CASRLRQGALYGYTF. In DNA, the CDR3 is TGTGCCAGCAGATTACGACAGGGGGCTCTCTATGGCTACACCTTC.

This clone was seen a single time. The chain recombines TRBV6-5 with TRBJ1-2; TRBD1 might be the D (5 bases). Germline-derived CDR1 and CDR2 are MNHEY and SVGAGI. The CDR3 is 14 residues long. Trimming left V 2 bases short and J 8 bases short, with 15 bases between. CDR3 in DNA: TGTGCCAGCAGTTACCTACGGGCCCCAGGGGGCTACACCTTC. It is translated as CASSYLRAPGGYTF.

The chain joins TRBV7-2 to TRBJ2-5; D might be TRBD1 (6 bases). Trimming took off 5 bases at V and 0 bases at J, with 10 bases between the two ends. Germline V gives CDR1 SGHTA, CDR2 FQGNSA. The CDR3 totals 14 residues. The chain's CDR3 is CASSIYRDQETQYF. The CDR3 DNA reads TGTGCCAGCAGCATTTACAGGGACCAAGAGACCCAGTACTTC. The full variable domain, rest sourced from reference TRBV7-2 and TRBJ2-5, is GAGVSQSPSNKVTEKGKDVELRCDPISGHTALYWYRQSLGQGLEFLIYFQGNSAPDKSGLPSDRFSAERTGGSVSTLTIQRTQQEDSAVYLCASSIYRDQETQYFGPGTRLLVL.

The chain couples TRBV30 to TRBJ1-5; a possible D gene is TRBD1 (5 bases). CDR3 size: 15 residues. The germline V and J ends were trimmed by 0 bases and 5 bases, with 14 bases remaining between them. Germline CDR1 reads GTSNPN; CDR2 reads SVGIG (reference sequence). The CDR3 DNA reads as TGTGCCTGGAGTGTACCGGGCAGGGATCATCAGCCCCAGCATTTT. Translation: CAWSVPGRDHQPQHF.

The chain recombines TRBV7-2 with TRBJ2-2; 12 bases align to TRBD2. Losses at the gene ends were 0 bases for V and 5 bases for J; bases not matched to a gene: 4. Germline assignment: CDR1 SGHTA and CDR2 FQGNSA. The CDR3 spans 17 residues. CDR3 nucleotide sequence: TGTGCCAGCAGCTTAGCGGTGACTAGCGGGAGTACCGGGGAGCTGTTTTTT. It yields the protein CASSLAVTSGSTGELFF.

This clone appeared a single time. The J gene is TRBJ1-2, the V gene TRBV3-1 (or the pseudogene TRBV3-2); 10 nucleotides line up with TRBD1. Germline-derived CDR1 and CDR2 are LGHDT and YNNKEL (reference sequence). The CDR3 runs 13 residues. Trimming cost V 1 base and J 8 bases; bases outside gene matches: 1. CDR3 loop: CASSQATGGGYTF. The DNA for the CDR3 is TGTGCCAGCAGCCAAGCGACAGGGGGCGGCTACACCTTC.

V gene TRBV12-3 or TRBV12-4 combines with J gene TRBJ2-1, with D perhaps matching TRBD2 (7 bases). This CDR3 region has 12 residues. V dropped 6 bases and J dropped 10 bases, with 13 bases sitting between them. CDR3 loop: CASSQQGLEQFF. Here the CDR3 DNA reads TGTGCCAGCAGCCAACAGGGACTAGAGCAGTTCTTC.

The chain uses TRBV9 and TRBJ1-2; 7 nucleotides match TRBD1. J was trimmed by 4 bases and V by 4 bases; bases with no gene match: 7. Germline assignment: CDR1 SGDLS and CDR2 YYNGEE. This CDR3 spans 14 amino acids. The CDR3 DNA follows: TGTGCCAGCAGCTCGAAGACAGGGATCTATGGCTACACCTTC. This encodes CASSSKTGIYGYTF.

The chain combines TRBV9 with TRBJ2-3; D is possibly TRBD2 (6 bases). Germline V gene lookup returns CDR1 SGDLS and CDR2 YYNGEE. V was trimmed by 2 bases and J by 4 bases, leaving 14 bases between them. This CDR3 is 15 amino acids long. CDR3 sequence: CASSVTGTLPDTQYF. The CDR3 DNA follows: TGTGCCAGCAGCGTCACCGGGACTCTCCCAGATACGCAGTATTTT.

CDR3 amino acids: CASSYLTVQIEQFF. Written as DNA, the CDR3 is TGTGCCAGCAGTTACTTAACCGTCCAGATTGAGCAGTTCTTC. The rearrangement uses TRBV6-2 or TRBV6-3 and TRBJ2-1; no definite D call. The CDR3 runs to 14 residues. Trimming took 1 base from V and 9 from J, leaving 13 bases between them. Per germline, CDR1 MNHEY and CDR2 SVGEGT.

CDR3 sequence reads: CASSEALTAPLHF. The CDR3 DNA is TGTGCCAGCAGTGAAGCATTGACAGCGCCCCTCCACTTT. The chain carries TRBV6-1 and TRBJ1-6; a weak D match, TRBD1 (5 bases). Germline-derived CDR1 and CDR2 are MNHNS and SASEGT. V lost 0 bases and J 13 bases, leaving 10 bases between the germline ends. CDR3 length: 13 amino acids.

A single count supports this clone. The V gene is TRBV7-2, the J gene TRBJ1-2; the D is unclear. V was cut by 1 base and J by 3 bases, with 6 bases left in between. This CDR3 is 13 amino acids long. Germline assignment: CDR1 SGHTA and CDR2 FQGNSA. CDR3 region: CASSLDSHYGYTF. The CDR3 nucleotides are TGTGCCAGCAGCTTAGACAGCCACTATGGCTACACCTTC.

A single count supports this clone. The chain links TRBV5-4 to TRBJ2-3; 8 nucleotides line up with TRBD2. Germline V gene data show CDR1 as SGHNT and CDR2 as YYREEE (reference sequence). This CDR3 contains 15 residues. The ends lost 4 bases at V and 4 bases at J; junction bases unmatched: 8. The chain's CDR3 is CASSGRGDVSDTQYF. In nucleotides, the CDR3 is TGTGCCAGCAGCGGGCGGGGGGACGTTTCAGATACGCAGTATTTT.

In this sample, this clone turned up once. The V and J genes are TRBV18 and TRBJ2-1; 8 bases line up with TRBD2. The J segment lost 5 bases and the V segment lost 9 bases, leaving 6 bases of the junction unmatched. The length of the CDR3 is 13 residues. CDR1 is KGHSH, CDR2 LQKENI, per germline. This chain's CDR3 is CASSGGQDNEQFF. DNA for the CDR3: TGTGCCAGTTCGGGAGGGCAGGACAATGAGCAGTTCTTC. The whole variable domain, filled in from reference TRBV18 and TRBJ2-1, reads NAGVMQNPRHLVRRRGQEARLRCSPMKGHSHVYWYRQLPEEGLKFMVYLQKENIIDESGMPKERFSAEFPKEGPSILRIQQVVRGDSAAYFCASSGGQDNEQFFGPGTRLTVL.

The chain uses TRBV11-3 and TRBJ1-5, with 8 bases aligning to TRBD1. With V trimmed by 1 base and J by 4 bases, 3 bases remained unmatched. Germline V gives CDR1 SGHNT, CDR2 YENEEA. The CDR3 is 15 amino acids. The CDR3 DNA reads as TGTGCCAGCAGCTTAGTTGGACAGGGAAATCAGCCCCAGCATTTT. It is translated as CASSLVGQGNQPQHF.

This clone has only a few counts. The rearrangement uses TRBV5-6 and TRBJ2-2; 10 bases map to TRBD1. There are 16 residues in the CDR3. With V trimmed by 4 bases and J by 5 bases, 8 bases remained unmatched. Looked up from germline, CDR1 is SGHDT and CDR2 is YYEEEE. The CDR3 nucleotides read TGTGCCAGCAGCCGGGACAGGGGCCGTTGGACCGGGGAGCTGTTTTTT. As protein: CASSRDRGRWTGELFF.

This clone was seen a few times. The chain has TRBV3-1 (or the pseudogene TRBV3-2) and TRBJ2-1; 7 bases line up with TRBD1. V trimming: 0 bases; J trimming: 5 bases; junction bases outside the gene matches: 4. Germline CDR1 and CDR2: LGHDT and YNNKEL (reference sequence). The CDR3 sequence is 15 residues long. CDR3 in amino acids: CASSQDLGQHNEQFF. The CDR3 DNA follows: TGTGCCAGCAGCCAAGATCTGGGACAGCACAATGAGCAGTTCTTC.

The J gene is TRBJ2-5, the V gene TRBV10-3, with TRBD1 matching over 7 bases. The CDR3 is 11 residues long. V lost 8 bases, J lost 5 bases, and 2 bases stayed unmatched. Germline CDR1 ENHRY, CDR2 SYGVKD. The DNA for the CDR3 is TGTGCCATCGCACAGGGGGAGACCCAGTACTTC. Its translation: CAIAQGETQYF.

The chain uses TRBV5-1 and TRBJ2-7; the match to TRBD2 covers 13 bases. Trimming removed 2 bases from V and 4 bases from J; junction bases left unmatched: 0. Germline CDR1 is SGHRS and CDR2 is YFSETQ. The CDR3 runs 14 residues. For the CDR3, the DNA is TGCGCCAGCAGCTTACTAGCGGGGGGGTACGAGCAGTACTTC. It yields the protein CASSLLAGGYEQYF.

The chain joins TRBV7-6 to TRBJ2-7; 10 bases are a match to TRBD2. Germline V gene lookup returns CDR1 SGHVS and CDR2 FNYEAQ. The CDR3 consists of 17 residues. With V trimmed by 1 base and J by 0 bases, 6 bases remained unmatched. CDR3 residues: CASSLVEASGSSYEQYF. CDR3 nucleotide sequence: TGTGCCAGCAGCTTAGTTGAAGCTAGCGGGAGCTCCTACGAGCAGTACTTC.

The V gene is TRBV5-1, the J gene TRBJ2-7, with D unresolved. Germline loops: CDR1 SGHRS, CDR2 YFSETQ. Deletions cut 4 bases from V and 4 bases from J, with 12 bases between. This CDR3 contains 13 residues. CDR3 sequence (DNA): TGCGCCAGCAGCCGAAACGTACAGTACGAGCAGTACTTC. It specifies CASSRNVQYEQYF.